The sequence of this T cell receptor (beta chain) was determined in a study of blood T cell repertoires in COVID-19. Across the whole study: In Cohort 3, a recovered donor had either two negative PCRs, clearance, or symptom resolution.

The CDR3 contains 15 residues. Germline loops: CDR1 SGHRS, CDR2 YFSETQ. The V end lost 2 bases, the J end lost 0 bases, and 10 bases lay between the germline ends. With regard to this clone: This sample also contains other DNA sequences that code for the same CDR3.

The participants were between roughly 18 and 89 years old and came from under 25 US areas. Cohort assignment relied on participant-reported clinical history. Generated by immunoSEQ multiplex PCR, the TCRdb table keeps only in-frame clones and is missing some. The table has some 330,000 clones, more than 75% seen once. The V and J genes are TRBV5-1 and TRBJ2-3; possibly TRBD2 for D (6 bases). The source material was PBMCs or T cells enriched from blood (not recorded which). The TCR originated in a man aged 35-49 years in a cohort exposed to, infected with or recovered from COVID-19 (not recorded which). Here the CDR3 reads CASSFGGTSTDTQYF. Written as DNA, the CDR3 is TGCGCCAGCAGCTTTGGCGGGACTAGCACAGATACGCAGTATTTT.